This T cell receptor beta chain was sequenced during a study of CD8 T cells in Susac syndrome. Study observations and caveats: The authors acknowledged that their TCR sequencing and HLA analysis involved a relatively small number of individuals.

The germline gives CDR1 LNHDA, CDR2 SQIVND (reference sequence). CDR3 length equals 17 residues. Trimming took 1 base from V and 5 from J; bases not matched to a gene: 12. This clonotype was seen once. Its antigen is undetermined. Random hexamers served to reverse transcribe about 0.5 to 1 ug RNA. Multiplex immunoSEQ PCR targeted 54 Vbeta and 13 Jbeta TCR beta segments. TCRdb reanalysed the immunoSEQ multiplex PCR reads using MiXCR and keeps one entry per CDR3 protein. The profile shows just under 150,000 distinct CDR3 sequences, roughly 94% of them singletons. High-throughput TCR beta sequencing covered peripheral CD8+ and CD4+ T cells. Both CD4+ and CD8+ T cells were negatively isolated, and TEMRA cells underwent FACS enrichment.

The material sequenced was CD4+ T cells from PBMCs. This sequence originates from a human donor in good health. The rearrangement uses TRBV19 and TRBJ2-5; 8 bases match TRBD1. CDR3 nucleotide sequence: TGTGCCAGTAGTATAGCTCCGACAGGGGCGCTTGGTGAGACCCAGTACTTC. Protein: CASSIAPTGALGETQYF. The full variable domain, its missing parts supplied by reference TRBV19 and TRBJ2-5, is DGGITQSPKYLFRKEGQNVTLSCEQNLNHDAMYWYRQDPGQGLRLIYYSQIVNDFQKGDIAEGYSVSREKKESFPLTVTSAQKNPTAFYLCASSIAPTGALGETQYFGPGTRLLVL.